The 11 T cell receptor beta chains below come from one sample, sequenced in a study of T cells in Graves' hyperthyroidism and ophthalmopathy. TCR beta CDR3 sequences were amplified from RNA transcripts. HTBI primers were the set used in a first-round RT-PCR of the TCR CDR3. TCRdb re-called the multiplex PCR reads with MiXCR, one entry per CDR3 protein. The table includes some 92,000 distinct CDR3 sequences, approximately 39% detected once. The material sequenced was peripheral blood or thyroid tissue (not recorded which). Every receptor here comes from a woman in her 30s with Graves' hyperthyroidism.

J is TRBJ2-2 and V is TRBV10-2, with 8 nucleotides matching TRBD1. V dropped 8 bases and J dropped 2; count of bases not matched to a gene: 4. Per germline, CDR1 WSHSY and CDR2 SAAADI. This CDR3 is built from 14 residues. This chain's CDR3 is CASAGQGNTGELFF. The CDR3 coding sequence is TGCGCCAGCGCCGGACAGGGCAACACCGGGGAGCTGTTTTTT.

This clonotype came up many times. This rearrangement joins TRBV5-6 to TRBJ1-5, with no clear D. CDR1 and CDR2 from the germline V gene are SGHDT and YYEEEE. The V end was cut by 4 bases, the J end by 4 bases, with 6 bases between. CDR3 length equals 12 residues. The CDR3 sequence is CASSARNQPQHF. CDR3 nucleotides: TGTGCCAGCAGCGCGAGGAATCAGCCCCAGCATTTT. Supplemented by reference TRBV5-6 and TRBJ1-5, the full variable domain reads DAGVTQSPTHLIKTRGQQVTLRCSPKSGHDTVSWYQQALGQGPQFIFQYYEEEERQRGNFPDRFSGHQFPNYSSELNVNALLLGDSALYLCASSARNQPQHFGDGTRLSIL.

Turning to this clonotype: Without the conserved terminal phenylalanine or tryptophan, this CDR3 likely stems from a read error. The limits of the CDR3 on the DNA are not certain, so only TCRdb's listed CDR3 is given. The V call is TRBV7-9, the J call TRBJ1-4. Termini included, the CDR3 measures 8 amino acids. Germline V gene data show CDR1 as SEHNR and CDR2 as FQNEAQ (reference sequence). The CDR3 sequence is CASSQGGG.

This clonotype was seen repeatedly, ten times or more. The rearrangement joins TRBV4-2 to TRBJ1-1; no clear D. Germline-derived CDR1 and CDR2 are LGHNA and YNFKEQ. V dropped 4 bases and J dropped 0 bases, with 15 bases sitting between them. This CDR3 is built from 16 residues. The CDR3 DNA sequence: TGTGCCAGCAGCCGGTTCCCTTACGGATTGAACACTGAAGCTTTCTTT. Its protein is CASSRFPYGLNTEAFF.

Comment on this clonotype: The CDR3 does not close with the conserved phenylalanine or tryptophan, likely indicating a read error. The chain couples TRBV20-1 to TRBJ2-7, with TRBD1 matching over 9 bases. This CDR3 region has 17 residues. J lost 1 base, V lost 3 bases, and 13 bases had no gene match. Germline CDR1 and CDR2: DFQATT and SNEGSKA (reference sequence). CDR3 in amino acids: CSARGGRDRVRSYEQYS. CDR3 in DNA: TGCAGTGCTAGGGGGGGGCGGGACAGGGTACGATCCTACGAGCAGTACTCC.

Points on this clonotype: A much larger clonotype is one base distant, so this may be a read error. Since the CDR3 does not end with the conserved phenylalanine or tryptophan, this likely comes from a read error. The chain combines TRBV5-6 with TRBJ2-5; 10 positions match TRBD1. The CDR3 spans 15 residues. Germline-derived CDR1 and CDR2 are SGHDT and YYEEEE. CDR3 nucleotides: TGCGCCAGCAGCCTTTGGACAGGGGGGGGGGAGACCCAGTACCTC. This translates into CASSLWTGGGETQYL.

This clonotype was seen repeatedly, ten times or more. This chain joins TRBV19 and TRBJ1-5, with TRBD1 matching 7 bases. The CDR3 extends over 14 amino acids. Trimming removed 4 bases from V and 6 bases from J; junction bases left unmatched: 6. CDR1 and CDR2 (germline): LNHDA, SQIVND (reference sequence). This CDR3 reads CASSTDRLGQPQHF. The DNA for the CDR3 is TGTGCCAGTAGTACGGACAGGCTGGGTCAGCCCCAGCATTTT.

The chain carries TRBV28 and TRBJ2-2; 8 bases fit TRBD1. In germline, CDR1 is MDHEN, CDR2 SYDVKM. The V and J ends lost 6 bases and 7 bases, in that order; junction bases with no gene match: 10. This CDR3 region has 15 residues. The CDR3, as DNA: TGTGCCAGCAGAACCTCAGGGGGCTTCGTCGGGGAGCTGTTTTTT. Translation gives CASRTSGGFVGELFF.

The sample holds one count of this clonotype. The genes are TRBV20-1 and TRBJ2-5, with D tentatively TRBD1 (6 bases). This CDR3 contains 12 residues. The germline V gene encodes CDR1 DFQATT and CDR2 SNEGSKA (reference sequence). V lost 6 bases to trimming and J lost 9 bases, with 17 bases between them. The CDR3 coding sequence is TGCAGTGCGGCGACAGGCAATCAGCCCCAGTACTTC. It yields the protein CSAATGNQPQYF.

This rearrangement joins TRBV20-1 to TRBJ2-7; 13 nucleotides align to TRBD2. This CDR3 has 13 residues. CDR1 and CDR2 (germline): DFQATT, SNEGSKA (reference sequence). Trimming at V came to 6 bases and at J to 4 bases, leaving 3 bases not matched to a gene. CDR3 coding DNA: TGCAGTGCGCCGGGACTAGCGGGGTACGAGCAGTACTTC. The encoded protein is CSAPGLAGYEQYF.

This clonotype was seen ten or more times. V and J are TRBV6-5 and TRBJ2-5, with TRBD2 matching 11 bases. Germline-derived CDR1 and CDR2 are MNHEY and SVGAGI. This CDR3 contains 17 residues. V was pared by 4 bases and J by 5 bases, with 12 bases of the junction left unmatched. CDR3 in amino acids: CASSSLSGREGQETQYF. DNA of the CDR3: TGTGCCAGCAGTTCCCTTAGCGGGAGGGAGGGGCAGGAGACCCAGTACTTC.